The clone carrying this T cell receptor beta chain was counted ten times or more. The antigen remains unidentified. Germline loops: CDR1 MNHEY, CDR2 SVGAGI. The CDR3 is made up of 17 amino acids. Between the trimmed V and J ends, which lost 4 bases and 0 bases, there was a span of 13 bases. The sample belongs to a study of T-cell reconstitution after alpha-beta-depleted transplantation in children. Study findings and constraints: Elevated TCRbeta diversity at day 60 was traced, in some patients, to surviving recipient T cells and thymic progenitors.

Using unique molecular identifiers, the investigators prepared the TCRbeta library. TCRdb called the PCR reads again in MiXCR, with one record for every CDR3 protein. The table includes tens of thousands of distinct CDR3 sequences, roughly 4.9% detected once. The starting material was PBMCs, mostly from graft donor cells, obtained 180 days after TCRalphabeta/CD19-depleted stem cell transplant. The source of this sequence is a boy less than two years old who had a stem cell transplant for acute myeloid leukemia, so the T cells may come from the graft donor. The gene calls are TRBV6-5 and TRBJ1-6, with a weak D call TRBD1 (5 bases). The CDR3 loop is CASSSGKRGSYNSPLHF. The CDR3 region has the DNA TGTGCCAGCAGTTCAGGGAAACGTGGCTCCTATAATTCACCCCTCCACTTT.